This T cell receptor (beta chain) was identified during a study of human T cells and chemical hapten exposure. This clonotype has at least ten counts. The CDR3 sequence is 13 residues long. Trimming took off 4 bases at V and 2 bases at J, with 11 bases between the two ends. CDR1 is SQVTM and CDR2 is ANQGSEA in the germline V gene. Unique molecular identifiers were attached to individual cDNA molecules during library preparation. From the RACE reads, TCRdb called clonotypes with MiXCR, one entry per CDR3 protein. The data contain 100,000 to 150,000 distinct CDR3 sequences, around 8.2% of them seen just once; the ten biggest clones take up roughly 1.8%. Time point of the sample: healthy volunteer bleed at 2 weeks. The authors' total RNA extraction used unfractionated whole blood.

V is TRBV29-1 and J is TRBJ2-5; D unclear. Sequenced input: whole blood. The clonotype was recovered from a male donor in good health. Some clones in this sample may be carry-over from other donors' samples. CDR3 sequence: CSVVGSKQETQYF. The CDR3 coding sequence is TGCAGCGTTGTGGGCAGCAAGCAAGAGACCCAGTACTTC.